Below, 16 T cell receptor beta chains from the same sample are listed, as sequenced in a study of cytomegalovirus exposure and HLA in healthy donors. Sequencing was performed with immunoSEQ multiplex PCR; in TCRdb, only in-frame clones are kept and a portion is missing. The table includes around 250,000 clones, almost 90% detected once. Sequenced: PBMCs. Receptors originate from a woman aged 18 to 35 in good health and CMV-seronegative.

CDR3 bases: TGTGCCAGCAGCGTAGCCCGGACAGGGCTGGGTGGCTATGGCTACACCTTC. Its protein product is CASSVARTGLGGYGYTF. This chain uses TRBV9 with TRBJ1-2; TRBD1 agrees at 8 bases. Germline V CDR1 and CDR2: SGDLS, YYNGEE. V lost 0 bases to trimming and J lost 4 bases; unmatched junction nucleotides: 11. This CDR3 has 17 amino acids.

The genes are TRBV6-5 and TRBJ1-2; D not certain. V dropped 2 bases and J dropped 4 bases, with 8 bases sitting between them. CDR1 is MNHEY and CDR2 is SVGAGI in the germline V gene. CDR3 size: 13 residues. CDR3 amino acids: CASSYRWSYGYTF. CDR3 in DNA: TGTGCCAGCAGTTACAGGTGGAGCTATGGCTACACCTTC.

The chain employs TRBV4-1 and TRBJ1-5; the D is unclear. There are 15 residues in the CDR3. Between the trimmed V and J ends, which lost 0 bases and 7 bases, there was a span of 13 bases. Germline CDR1 MGHRA, CDR2 YSYEKL. The CDR3 DNA reads as TGCGCCAGCAGCCAAGATAACCCAGGTAGACAGCCCCAGCATTTT. This sequence encodes CASSQDNPGRQPQHF.

V is TRBV2 and J is TRBJ2-3, with TRBD2 matching 7 bases. Losses at the gene ends were 6 bases for V and 4 bases for J; bases not matched to a gene: 13. CDR1 and CDR2 (germline): SNHLY, FYNNEI. The CDR3 is made up of 16 amino acids. CDR3 bases: TGTGCCAGCAGACCCTGGACCAGGGAGGGGCCAGATACGCAGTATTTT. Protein: CASRPWTREGPDTQYF.

This rearrangement joins TRBV5-5 to TRBJ1-2, with a weak D call TRBD1 (5 bases). Deletions cut 0 bases from V and 4 bases from J, with 16 bases between. The CDR3 spans 16 residues. The germline V gene has CDR1 SGHKS and CDR2 YYEKEE (reference sequence). The CDR3 DNA reads TGTGCCAGCAGCTTGGGGGTCCTGACAGCAGCCTATGGCTACACCTTC. It encodes CASSLGVLTAAYGYTF.

This sequence joins TRBV5-1 and TRBJ1-1, with 8 bases lining up with TRBD1. Trimming at V came to 3 bases and at J to 10 bases, leaving 8 bases not matched to a gene. This CDR3 has 13 amino acids. Germline V CDR1 and CDR2: SGHRS, YFSETQ. The CDR3 is CASSSFGDRPAFF. The CDR3 bases are TGCGCCAGCAGCTCGTTCGGGGACAGGCCAGCTTTCTTT.

In the case of this clone: Other DNA sequences in the sample encode the same CDR3. This chain uses TRBV9 with TRBJ2-7; possibly TRBD2 for D (5 bases). CDR1 is SGDLS, CDR2 YYNGEE, per germline. The CDR3 loop spans 13 amino acids. V was clipped by 0 bases and J by 3 bases, with 7 bases between them. The CDR3 DNA reads as TGTGCCAGCAGCGTAGACGGGAACTACGAGCAGTACTTC. It encodes CASSVDGNYEQYF.

This chain connects TRBV6-5 to TRBJ1-1; weak D call: TRBD1 (5 bases). The germline V gene has CDR1 MNHEY and CDR2 SVGAGI. The germline V and J ends were trimmed by 4 bases and 5 bases, with 11 bases remaining between them. The CDR3 spans 13 residues. CDR3: CASSFQGGTEAFF. The CDR3 DNA reads TGTGCCAGCAGTTTTCAGGGAGGGACTGAAGCTTTCTTT.

The chain recombines TRBV5-4 with TRBJ2-7; 7 bases match TRBD2. This CDR3 spans 15 amino acids. CDR1 SGHNT and CDR2 YYREEE come from the germline V gene (reference sequence). J gave up 2 bases and V 4 bases, and 9 bases lay outside the gene matches. The CDR3 loop is CASSQAPAGTYEQYF. The CDR3 DNA reads as TGTGCCAGCAGCCAGGCACCAGCGGGGACCTACGAGCAGTACTTC.

The chain couples TRBV28 to TRBJ1-3, with 10 nucleotides matching TRBD1. The CDR3 length is 14 residues. J lost 4 bases, V lost 6 bases, and 3 bases had no gene match. CDR1 is MDHEN, CDR2 SYDVKM, per germline. DNA of the CDR3: TGTGCCAGCAGGGGACAGGGGCCCGGAAACACCATATATTTT. Translating it yields CASRGQGPGNTIYF.

The chain joins TRBV10-2 to TRBJ2-3; 7 bases line up with TRBD1. This CDR3 comprises 15 residues. With V trimmed by 5 bases and J by 4 bases, 9 bases remained unmatched. Germline V gene lookup returns CDR1 WSHSY and CDR2 SAAADI. In nucleotides, the CDR3 is TGCGCCAGCAGTACCCCGACAGGGATCGCAGATACGCAGTATTTT. Translation: CASSTPTGIADTQYF.

Here the CDR3 reads CASSPKRTGGYTF. The CDR3 DNA reads as TGTGCCAGCAGTCCTAAAAGGACAGGCGGCTACACCTTC. The chain uses TRBV28 and TRBJ1-2, with 7 bases identical to TRBD1. Germline V gives CDR1 MDHEN, CDR2 SYDVKM. This CDR3 comprises 13 residues. The junction had 8 bases not matched to a gene; V was cut back by 5 bases and J by 8 bases.

V usage is TRBV5-6 and J usage is TRBJ2-7, with TRBD1 matching 10 bases. The J segment lost 4 bases and the V segment lost 3 bases, leaving 1 base of the junction unmatched. The CDR3 extends over 13 amino acids. Germline V gives CDR1 SGHDT, CDR2 YYEEEE. The CDR3 DNA is TGTGCCAGCAGCTGGGACAGGGGTTACGAGCAGTACGTC. The encoded protein is CASSWDRGYEQYV.

The chain carries TRBV5-6 and TRBJ1-5, with D unclear. From germline, CDR1 is SGHDT and CDR2 YYEEEE. The ends were cut back, 1 base at V and 5 bases at J, with 13 bases in the middle. CDR3 length: 15 amino acids. CDR3 region: CASSLMVRSDQPQHF. The CDR3, as DNA: TGTGCCAGCAGCTTGATGGTGCGATCGGATCAGCCCCAGCATTTT.

The chain joins TRBV9 to TRBJ2-6, with D hard to call. Germline CDR1 SGDLS, CDR2 YYNGEE. Trimming cost V 4 bases and J 0 bases, with 5 bases left between them. The CDR3 spans 14 residues. This CDR3 is CASSPRSGANVLTF. The DNA of the CDR3 is TGTGCCAGCAGCCCCCGCTCTGGGGCCAACGTCCTGACTTTC.

The chain combines TRBV14 with TRBJ1-1; 7 bases agree with TRBD1. J gave up 4 bases and V 4 bases, and 9 bases lay outside the gene matches. Germline CDR1 SGHDN, CDR2 FVKESK. The CDR3 totals 15 residues. CDR3 sequence (DNA): TGTGCCAGCAGCCCACACCGGGACAGCTCCACTGAAGCTTTCTTT. Its protein product is CASSPHRDSSTEAFF. The variable domain in full, completed from reference TRBV14 and TRBJ1-1, reads EAGVTQFPSHSVIEKGQTVTLRCDPISGHDNLYWYRRVMGKEIKFLLHFVKESKQDESGMPNNRFLAERTGGTYSTLKVQPAELEDSGVYFCASSPHRDSSTEAFFGQGTRLTVV.